A selection of T cell receptor beta chains follows, all from one sample in a study of T cell responses to AZD1222 COVID-19 vaccine. Libraries were prepared by immunoSEQ multiplex PCR; TCRdb keeps only in-frame clonotypes and omits some of them. This table holds about 200,000 clones, 80% to 95% found once. The sample consisted of peripheral blood, taken 28 days after the second AZD1222 dose. The source of these receptors is an adult who received the AZD1222 COVID-19 vaccine. Both conserved end residues are part of each CDR3. Each record gives: clone size, J gene, V gene, CDR3 protein. Clone size appears in some rows only: once, few, many, or a class for an expanded clone.

clone size: NA; J gene: TRBJ1-1; V gene: TRBV30; CDR3 protein: CAWSPGNTEAFF
clone size: NA; J gene: TRBJ2-7; V gene: TRBV7-2; CDR3 protein: CASSQDRSSYEQYF
clone size: NA; J gene: TRBJ2-4; V gene: TRBV27; CDR3 protein: CASSLSLQGLNIQYF
clone size: once; J gene: TRBJ2-5; V gene: TRBV3-1/TRBV3-2; CDR3 protein: CASSHAPLSETQYF
clone size: NA; J gene: TRBJ2-5; V gene: TRBV18; CDR3 protein: CASGRLAEETQYF
clone size: NA; J gene: TRBJ1-3; V gene: TRBV28; CDR3 protein: CASSPGSSGNTIYF
clone size: NA; J gene: TRBJ2-3; V gene: TRBV5-1; CDR3 protein: CASSLEGLAGTSTDTQYF
clone size: NA; J gene: TRBJ2-1; V gene: TRBV15; CDR3 protein: CATSNLLATYNEQFF
clone size: NA; J gene: TRBJ1-3; V gene: TRBV7-2; CDR3 protein: CASSLGPLSSGNTIYF
clone size: NA; J gene: TRBJ1-5; V gene: TRBV4-1; CDR3 protein: CASSTDRDQPQHF
clone size: once; J gene: TRBJ2-1; V gene: TRBV9; CDR3 protein: CASSPLWANEQFF
clone size: NA; J gene: TRBJ1-6; V gene: TRBV19; CDR3 protein: CASSIAVGGGSPLHF
clone size: once; J gene: TRBJ2-3; V gene: TRBV9; CDR3 protein: CASSVNTVDTQYF
clone size: NA; J gene: TRBJ1-5; V gene: TRBV28; CDR3 protein: CASRAGTGYQPQHF
clone size: once; J gene: TRBJ1-1; V gene: TRBV20-1; CDR3 protein: CSATLTGGAFF
clone size: NA; J gene: TRBJ2-3; V gene: TRBV3-1/TRBV3-2; CDR3 protein: CASSQEASAYTDTQYF
clone size: once; J gene: TRBJ1-5; V gene: TRBV28; CDR3 protein: CASSFTQPQHF
clone size: NA; J gene: TRBJ2-2; V gene: TRBV7-9; CDR3 protein: CASSLSGRRAGELFF
clone size: NA; J gene: TRBJ2-1; V gene: TRBV7-3; CDR3 protein: CASSSSGRNEQFF
clone size: NA; J gene: TRBJ1-2; V gene: TRBV19; CDR3 protein: CASSIGPGTGRSYGYTF
clone size: NA; J gene: TRBJ1-1; V gene: TRBV9; CDR3 protein: CASSVEGVLNTEAFF
clone size: NA; J gene: TRBJ2-1; V gene: TRBV13; CDR3 protein: CASSLGDDNEQFF
clone size: NA; J gene: TRBJ2-3; V gene: TRBV30; CDR3 protein: CAWTLAGARSTDTQYF